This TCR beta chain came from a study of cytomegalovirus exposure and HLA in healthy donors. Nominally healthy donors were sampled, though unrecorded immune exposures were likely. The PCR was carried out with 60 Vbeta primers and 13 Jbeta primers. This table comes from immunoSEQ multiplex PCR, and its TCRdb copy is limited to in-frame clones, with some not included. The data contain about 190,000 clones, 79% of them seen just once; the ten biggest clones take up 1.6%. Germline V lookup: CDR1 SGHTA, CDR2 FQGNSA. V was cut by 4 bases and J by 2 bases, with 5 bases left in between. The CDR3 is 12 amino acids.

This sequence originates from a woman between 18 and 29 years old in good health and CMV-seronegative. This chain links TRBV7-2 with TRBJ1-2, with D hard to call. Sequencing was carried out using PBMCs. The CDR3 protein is CASSSRNYGYTF. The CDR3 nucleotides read TGTGCCAGCAGCTCGAGGAACTATGGCTACACCTTC.